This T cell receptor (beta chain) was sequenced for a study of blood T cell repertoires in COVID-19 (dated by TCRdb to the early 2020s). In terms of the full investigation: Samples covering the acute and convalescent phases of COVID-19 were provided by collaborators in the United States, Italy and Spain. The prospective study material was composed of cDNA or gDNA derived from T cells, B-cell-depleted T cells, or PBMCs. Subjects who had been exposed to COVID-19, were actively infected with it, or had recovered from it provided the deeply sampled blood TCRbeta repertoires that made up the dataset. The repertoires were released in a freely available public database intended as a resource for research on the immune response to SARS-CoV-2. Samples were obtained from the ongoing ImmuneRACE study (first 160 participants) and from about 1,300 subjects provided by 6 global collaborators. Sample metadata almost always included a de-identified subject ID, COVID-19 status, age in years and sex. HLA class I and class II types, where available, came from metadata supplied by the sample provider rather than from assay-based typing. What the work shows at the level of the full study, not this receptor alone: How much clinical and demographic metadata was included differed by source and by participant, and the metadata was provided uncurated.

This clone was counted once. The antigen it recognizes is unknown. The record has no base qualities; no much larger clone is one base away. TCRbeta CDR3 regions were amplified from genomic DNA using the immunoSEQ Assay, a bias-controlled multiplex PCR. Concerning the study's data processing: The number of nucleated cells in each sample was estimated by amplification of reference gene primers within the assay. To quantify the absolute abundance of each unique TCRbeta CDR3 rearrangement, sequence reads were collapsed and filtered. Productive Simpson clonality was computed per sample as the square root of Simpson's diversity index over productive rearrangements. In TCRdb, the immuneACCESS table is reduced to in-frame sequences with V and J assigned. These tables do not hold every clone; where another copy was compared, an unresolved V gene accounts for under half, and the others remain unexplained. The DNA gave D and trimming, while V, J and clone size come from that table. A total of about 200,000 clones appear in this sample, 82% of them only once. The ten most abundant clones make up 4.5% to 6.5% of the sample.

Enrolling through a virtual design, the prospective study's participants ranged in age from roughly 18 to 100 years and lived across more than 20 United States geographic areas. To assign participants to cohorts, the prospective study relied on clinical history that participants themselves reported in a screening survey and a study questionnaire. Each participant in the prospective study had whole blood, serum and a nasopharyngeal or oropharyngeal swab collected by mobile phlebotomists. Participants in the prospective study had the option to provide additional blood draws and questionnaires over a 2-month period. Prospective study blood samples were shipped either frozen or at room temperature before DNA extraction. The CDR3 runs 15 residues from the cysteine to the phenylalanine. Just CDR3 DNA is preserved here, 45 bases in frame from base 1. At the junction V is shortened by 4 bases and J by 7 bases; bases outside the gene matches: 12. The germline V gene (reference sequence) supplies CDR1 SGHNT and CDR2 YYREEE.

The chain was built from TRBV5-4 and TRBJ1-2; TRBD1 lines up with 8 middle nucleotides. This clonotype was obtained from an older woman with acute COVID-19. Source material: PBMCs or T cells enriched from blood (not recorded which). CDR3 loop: CASSPTRRQGSGYTF. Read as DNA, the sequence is TGTGCCAGCAGCCCCACCAGGCGACAGGGGTCTGGCTACACCTTC.